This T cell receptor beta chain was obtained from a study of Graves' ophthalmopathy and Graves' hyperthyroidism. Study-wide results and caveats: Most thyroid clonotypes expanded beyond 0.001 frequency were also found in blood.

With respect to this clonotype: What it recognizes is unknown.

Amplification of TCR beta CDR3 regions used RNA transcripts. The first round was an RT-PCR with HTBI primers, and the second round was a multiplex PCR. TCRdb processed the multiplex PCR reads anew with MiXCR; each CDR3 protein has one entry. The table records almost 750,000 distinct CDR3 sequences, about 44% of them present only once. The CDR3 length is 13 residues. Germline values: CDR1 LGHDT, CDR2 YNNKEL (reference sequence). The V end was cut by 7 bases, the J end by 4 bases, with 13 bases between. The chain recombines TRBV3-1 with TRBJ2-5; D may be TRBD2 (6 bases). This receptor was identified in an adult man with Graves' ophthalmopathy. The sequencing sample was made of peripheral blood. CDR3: CASTILGGETQYF. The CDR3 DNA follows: TGTGCCAGCACCATTCTGGGGGGAGAGACCCAGTACTTC.